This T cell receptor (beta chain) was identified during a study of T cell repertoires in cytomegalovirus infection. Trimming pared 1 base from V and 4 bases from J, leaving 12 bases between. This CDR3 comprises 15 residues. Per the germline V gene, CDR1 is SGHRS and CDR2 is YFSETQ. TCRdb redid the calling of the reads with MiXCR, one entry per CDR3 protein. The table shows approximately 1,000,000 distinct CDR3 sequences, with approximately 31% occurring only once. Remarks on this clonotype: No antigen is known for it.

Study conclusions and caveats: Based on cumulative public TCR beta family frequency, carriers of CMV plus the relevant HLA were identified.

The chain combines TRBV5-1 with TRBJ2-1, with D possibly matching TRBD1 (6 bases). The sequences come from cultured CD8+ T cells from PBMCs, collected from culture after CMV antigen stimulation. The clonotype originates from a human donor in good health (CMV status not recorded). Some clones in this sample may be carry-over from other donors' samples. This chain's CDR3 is CASSLSGQKYNEQFF. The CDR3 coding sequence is TGCGCCAGCAGCTTGTCAGGACAGAAATACAATGAGCAGTTCTTC.